Below are 20 T cell receptor beta chains sequenced from a single sample in a study of blood T cell repertoires in COVID-19. Using immunoSEQ multiplex PCR, the repertoire was profiled, and TCRdb retains in-frame clones only, with some absent. The profile shows approximately 84,000 clones, around four fifths of them singletons. Input material: peripheral blood. All receptors derive from a human donor in a cohort sampled during active COVID-19.

The rearrangement joins TRBV3-1 (or the pseudogene TRBV3-2) to TRBJ2-1; 10 nucleotides line up with TRBD2. The CDR3 is 15 residues long. The germline gives CDR1 LGHDT, CDR2 YNNKEL (reference sequence). V dropped 4 bases and J dropped 4; count of bases not matched to a gene: 4. The CDR3 sequence: CASSRLAGVYNEQFF. The CDR3 DNA is TGTGCCAGCAGCCGCCTAGCGGGGGTTTACAATGAGCAGTTCTTC.

The rearrangement joins TRBV19 to TRBJ1-1; no clear D gene. The V gene's germline CDR1 is LNHDA and CDR2 SQIVND (reference sequence). This CDR3 is built from 16 residues. V lost 3 bases to trimming and J lost 12 bases, with 26 bases between them. The CDR3 spells CASSISYTGNLVKSFF. CDR3 bases: TGTGCCAGTAGTATCTCCTACACGGGGAACCTTGTCAAGTCTTTCTTT.

The J gene is TRBJ1-6, the V gene TRBV5-5; D is ambiguous. V was shortened by 0 bases and J by 1 base, with 2 bases between the two germline ends. Per the germline V gene, CDR1 is SGHKS and CDR2 is YYEKEE (reference sequence). This CDR3 spans 14 amino acids. In DNA form, the CDR3 reads TGTGCCAGCAGCTTGGCGTCCTATAATTCACCCCTCCACTTT. Residues: CASSLASYNSPLHF.

The J gene is TRBJ2-7, the V gene TRBV7-2; 9 bases fit TRBD1. Germline CDR1 reads SGHTA; CDR2 reads FQGNSA. The CDR3 covers 15 residues. V trimming: 3 bases; J trimming: 1 base; junction bases outside the gene matches: 4. The chain's CDR3 is CASSLWGTGSYEQYF. The CDR3 DNA follows: TGTGCCAGCAGCTTGTGGGGGACAGGGTCCTACGAGCAGTACTTC. The entire variable domain, with the rest obtained from reference TRBV7-2 and TRBJ2-7, is as follows: GAGVSQSPSNKVTEKGKDVELRCDPISGHTALYWYRQSLGQGLEFLIYFQGNSAPDKSGLPSDRFSAERTGGSVSTLTIQRTQQEDSAVYLCASSLWGTGSYEQYFGPGTRLTVT.

V usage is TRBV11-3 and J usage is TRBJ2-7, with D maybe TRBD1 (6 bases). The CDR3 length is 13 residues. Germline lookup yields CDR1 SGHNT and CDR2 YENEEA. The V end lost 5 bases, the J end lost 7 bases, and 15 bases lay between the germline ends. CDR3 DNA: TGTGCCAGCAGCCCAACCAGGGGTAATGAGCAGTACTTC. Translation gives CASSPTRGNEQYF.

In DNA form, the CDR3 reads TGCGCCAGCAGCTTGACAGGTTTTGTGCGGACCACCGGGGAGCTGTTTTTT. It yields the protein CASSLTGFVRTTGELFF. The chain couples TRBV5-1 to TRBJ2-2; D may be TRBD1 (5 bases). Germline CDR1 is SGHRS and CDR2 is YFSETQ. V was pared by 1 base and J by 4 bases, with 17 bases between. The CDR3 contains 17 residues. Drawing the rest from reference TRBV5-1 and TRBJ2-2, the complete variable domain is KAGVTQTPRYLIKTRGQQVTLSCSPISGHRSVSWYQQTPGQGLQFLFEYFSETQRNKGNFPGRFSGRQFSNSRSEMNVSTLELGDSALYLCASSLTGFVRTTGELFFGEGSRLTVL.

V gene TRBV25-1 combines with J gene TRBJ1-1, with 9 bases identical to TRBD1. Germline V gene lookup returns CDR1 MGHDK and CDR2 SYGVNS. Germline trimming cut 5 bases from V and 0 bases from J; bases unmatched to any gene: 1. The CDR3 is 14 amino acids. In nucleotides, the CDR3 is TGTGCCAGCAGTCGGACAGGGGTGAACACTGAAGCTTTCTTT. This sequence encodes CASSRTGVNTEAFF.

The chain employs TRBV29-1 and TRBJ2-7; D not certain. Germline-derived CDR1 and CDR2 are SQVTM and ANQGSEA. This CDR3 contains 13 residues. Deletions cut 6 bases from V and 0 bases from J, with 12 bases between. CDR3 coding DNA: TGCAGCGTCACTGGGCCGAGCTCCTACGAGCAGTACTTC. It specifies CSVTGPSSYEQYF.

The J gene is TRBJ1-3, the V gene TRBV20-1, with no clear D. The CDR3 has 15 residues. CDR1 and CDR2 from the germline V gene are DFQATT and SNEGSKA (reference sequence). V lost 3 bases and J 0 bases, leaving 12 bases between the germline ends. The CDR3 nucleotides are TGCAGTGCTAGTGAGGGCTCTGGCTCTGGAAACACCATATATTTT. It is translated as CSASEGSGSGNTIYF.

The chain couples TRBV7-9 to TRBJ2-1; 11 bases agree with TRBD2. V was clipped by 3 bases and J by 7 bases; unmatched bases: 5. The CDR3 length is 15 residues. CDR1 is SEHNR and CDR2 is FQNEAQ in the germline V gene (reference sequence). The CDR3 here is CASSFFSGGENEQFF. The DNA of the CDR3 is TGTGCCAGCAGCTTCTTTAGCGGGGGGGAAAATGAGCAGTTCTTC.

This clone came up a few times. The rearrangement joins TRBV7-9 to TRBJ1-1; D perhaps matches TRBD1 (6 bases). The CDR3 contains 15 residues. Germline CDR1 SEHNR, CDR2 FQNEAQ (reference sequence). V was cut by 4 bases and J by 4 bases, with 16 bases left in between. This CDR3 reads CASSYGVRGGTEAFF. CDR3 DNA sequence: TGTGCCAGCAGCTACGGGGTCAGGGGTGGCACTGAAGCTTTCTTT.

This clone has more than one count but fewer than ten. The V and J genes are TRBV9 and TRBJ1-1, with D unresolved. CDR1 and CDR2 from the germline V gene are SGDLS and YYNGEE. Trimming removed 7 bases at V and 0 bases at J, with 19 bases between. The CDR3 spans 16 residues. CDR3 coding DNA: TGTGCCAGCGGTCGTTGGCAGGAACCTTTGAACACTGAAGCTTTCTTT. Its protein is CASGRWQEPLNTEAFF.

The chain employs TRBV9 and TRBJ1-1, with D tentatively TRBD1 (5 bases). Germline CDR1 reads SGDLS; CDR2 reads YYNGEE. With 1 base removed from V and 8 bases from J, the gap between germline ends came to 12 bases. The CDR3 totals 13 residues. CDR3 bases: TGTGCCAGCAGCGTATATGGGAGGGGCGAAGCTTTCTTT. It encodes CASSVYGRGEAFF. Variable domain in full (rest from reference TRBV9 and TRBJ1-1): DSGVTQTPKHLITATGQRVTLRCSPRSGDLSVYWYQQSLDQGLQFLIQYYNGEERAKGNILERFSAQQFPDLHSELNLSSLELGDSALYFCASSVYGRGEAFFGQGTRLTVV.

The J gene is TRBJ1-4, the V gene TRBV30, with 10 bases identical to TRBD1. In germline, CDR1 is GTSNPN, CDR2 SVGIG (reference sequence). Trimming took 3 bases from V and 4 from J; bases not matched to a gene: 14. The CDR3 covers 18 residues. The chain's CDR3 is CAWSRTTPGQGINEKLFF. CDR3 nucleotides: TGTGCCTGGAGCCGCACTACCCCGGGACAGGGGATTAATGAAAAACTGTTTTTT. Complete variable domain (other parts from reference TRBV30 and TRBJ1-4): SQTIHQWPATLVQPVGSPLSLECTVEGTSNPNLYWYRQAAGRGLQLLFYSVGIGQISSEVPQNLSASRPQDRQFILSSKKLLLSDSGFYLCAWSRTTPGQGINEKLFFGSGTQLSVL.

This chain connects TRBV18 to TRBJ1-1; D is unclear. The CDR3 runs 15 residues. CDR1 is KGHSH and CDR2 is LQKENI in the germline V gene. V was trimmed by 1 base and J by 0 bases, leaving 9 bases between them. The CDR3 loop is CASSPRSSLNTEAFF. CDR3 bases: TGTGCCAGCTCACCACGGAGTAGCCTGAACACTGAAGCTTTCTTT.

This sequence joins TRBV28 and TRBJ1-6; D is uncertain. The CDR3 runs 15 residues. V lost 3 bases to trimming and J lost 0 bases, with 6 bases between them. CDR1 is MDHEN and CDR2 is SYDVKM in the germline V gene. DNA for the CDR3: TGTGCCAGCAGTTTCGGGAGCTCCTATAATTCACCCCTCCACTTT. Encoded protein: CASSFGSSYNSPLHF.

The chain joins TRBV7-3 to TRBJ1-6; D is perhaps TRBD1 (5 bases). Germline CDR1 and CDR2: SGHTA and FQGTGA. Trimming left V 3 bases short and J 6 bases short, with 9 bases between. The CDR3 covers 14 residues. CDR3 DNA sequence: TGTGCCAGCAGCTTTGCAGGGATTAATTCACCCCTCCACTTT. The encoded protein is CASSFAGINSPLHF. The whole variable domain, filled in from reference TRBV7-3 and TRBJ1-6, reads GAGVSQTPSNKVTEKGKYVELRCDPISGHTALYWYRQSLGQGPEFLIYFQGTGAADDSGLPNDRFFAVRPEGSVSTLKIQRTERGDSAVYLCASSFAGINSPLHFGNGTRLTVT.

The DNA of the CDR3 is TGCAGCGTTGTGATCCCGACAGGGGGCTATGGCTACACCTTC. This encodes CSVVIPTGGYGYTF. This chain connects TRBV29-1 to TRBJ1-2; 9 bases are a match to TRBD1. The length of the CDR3 is 14 residues. Germline values: CDR1 SQVTM, CDR2 ANQGSEA. Unmatched junction bases numbered 7, after V lost 4 bases and J lost 4 bases.

The chain is built from TRBV7-8 and TRBJ1-2, with 10 bases aligning to TRBD1. Trimming removed 5 bases from V and 2 bases from J; junction bases left unmatched: 11. This CDR3 is 17 amino acids long. Looked up from germline, CDR1 is SGHVS and CDR2 is FQNEAQ. The CDR3 sequence: CASSRGFRGQGNYGYTF. The CDR3 DNA follows: TGTGCCAGCAGCCGTGGCTTTAGGGGACAGGGGAACTATGGCTACACCTTC.

V is TRBV4-1 and J is TRBJ2-3; 10 nucleotides match TRBD2. CDR1 and CDR2 (germline): MGHRA, YSYEKL. Trimming at V came to 9 bases and at J to 2 bases, leaving 11 bases not matched to a gene. This CDR3 spans 16 amino acids. The CDR3 region is CASKESSGSFTDTQYF. In DNA form, the CDR3 reads TGCGCCAGTAAAGAGTCTAGCGGGAGTTTCACAGATACGCAGTATTTT.